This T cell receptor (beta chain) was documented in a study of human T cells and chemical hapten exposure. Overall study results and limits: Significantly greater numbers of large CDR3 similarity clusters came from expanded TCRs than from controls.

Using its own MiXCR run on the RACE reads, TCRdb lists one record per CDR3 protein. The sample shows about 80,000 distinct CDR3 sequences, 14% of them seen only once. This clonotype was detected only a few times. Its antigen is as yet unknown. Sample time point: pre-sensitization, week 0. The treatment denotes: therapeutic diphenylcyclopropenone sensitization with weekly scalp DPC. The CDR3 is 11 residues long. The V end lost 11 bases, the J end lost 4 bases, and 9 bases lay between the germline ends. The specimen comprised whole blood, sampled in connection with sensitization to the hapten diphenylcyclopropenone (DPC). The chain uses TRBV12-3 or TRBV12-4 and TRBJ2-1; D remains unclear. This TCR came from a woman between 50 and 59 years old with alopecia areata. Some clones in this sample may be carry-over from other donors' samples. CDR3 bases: TGTGCCTCTACGATATACAATGAGCAGTTCTTC. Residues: CASTIYNEQFF.